A selection of T cell receptor beta chains follows, all from one sample in a study of PD-L1 blockade in urothelial cancer. Profiling relied on immunoSEQ multiplex PCR, and the TCRdb table lists in-frame clones only, not all of them. The sample holds roughly 45,000 clones, more than 75% seen once. The material was PBMCs, obtained around atezolizumab (anti-PD-L1) treatment. The source of these receptors is a woman in her sixties with urothelial cancer. The CDR3 runs from the conserved cysteine through the conserved F or W. The D gene is left open where the match is weak.

v_call	d_call	j_call	cdr3_aa
TRBV2	.	TRBJ1-2	CATRAAELPSYGYTF
TRBV29-1	TRBD2	TRBJ2-7	CSVASRGAYEQYF
TRBV28	.	TRBJ1-5	CASSLNPDIYSNQPQHF
TRBV7-2	.	TRBJ2-3	CASSLGAPLEDTQYF
TRBV29-1	TRBD1	TRBJ2-5	CSVRTGQETQYF
TRBV18	TRBD1	TRBJ1-1	CASSPLQGAGTEAFF
TRBV4-3	TRBD2	TRBJ2-7	CASSPGASGPYEQYF
TRBV6-1	.	TRBJ1-5	CASSETVVVPNGAQHF
TRBV7-3	TRBD2	TRBJ2-1	CASSPVTSGPHNEQFF
TRBV27	.	TRBJ2-1	CASSYQRPPNEQFF
TRBV29-1	TRBD2	TRBJ2-7	CSVIAGLAFYEQYF
TRBV4-3	TRBD2	TRBJ2-1	CASSPILAGPAFNEQFF
TRBV19	.	TRBJ2-1	CASSIGSYNEQFF
TRBV28	TRBD2	TRBJ2-2	CATHPGLAGGRSGELFF
TRBV14	TRBD1	TRBJ1-4	CASSQVHRQTGTNEKLFF
TRBV2	.	TRBJ1-2	CASSSGRMDGYTF
TRBV2	TRBD1	TRBJ1-6	CASSPGTASSYNSPLHF
TRBV5-1	.	TRBJ2-7	CASSLEGGAYSYEQYF
TRBV5-1	TRBD2	TRBJ2-5	CASSPGGGETQYF
TRBV28	.	TRBJ1-2	CASSLQNYGYTF
TRBV5-1	TRBD1	TRBJ2-7	CASSLTGTGVYEQYF
TRBV5-1	.	TRBJ2-5	CASSIQATQYF
TRBV28	.	TRBJ2-1	CASSFTRPPTYNEQFF
TRBV28	.	TRBJ1-2	CASSSGDYGYTF
TRBV29-1	.	TRBJ2-2	CSGGSGGELFF
TRBV2	.	TRBJ1-4	CASREDQTVEKLFF
TRBV7-2	.	TRBJ2-7	CASSLAAELYYEQYF
TRBV19	.	TRBJ2-7	CASSNFWASSYEQYF
TRBV27	TRBD1	TRBJ1-2	CASSAPGQGYYGYTF
TRBV19	.	TRBJ2-1	CASSGQLAGEQFF
TRBV7-9	TRBD1	TRBJ2-7	CASSSTWTGVPAF
TRBV19	TRBD2	TRBJ2-1	CASSIGSGMSHEQFF
TRBV14	.	TRBJ1-2	CASSLGSYGYTF
TRBV10-3	TRBD1	TRBJ2-5	CAISGDRDRGQETQYF
TRBV6-5	TRBD1	TRBJ2-1	CASRPLDRGEQFF
TRBV19	.	TRBJ2-7	CASSIAHDRGGSSYEQYF
TRBV6-4	TRBD1	TRBJ1-4	CASSGSTGLREKLFF
TRBV10-3	.	TRBJ2-5	CAINTRGGETQYF
TRBV19	TRBD1	TRBJ1-4	CASSTPQDRNEKLFF
TRBV7-2	.	TRBJ2-7	CASSLGTGIGGYEQYF
TRBV19	TRBD1	TRBJ1-5	CASSITDRSNQPQHF
TRBV5-4	.	TRBJ2-5	CASSLVSRGKETQYF
TRBV9	.	TRBJ2-3	CATSGQNTDTQYF
TRBV29-1	TRBD2	TRBJ2-3	CSVRTSGGRTDTQYF
TRBV6-6	TRBD1	TRBJ2-3	CASSLLQGADTQYF
TRBV18	TRBD1	TRBJ1-3	CASSPSDRVGNTIYF
TRBV6-1	.	TRBJ1-4	CASSVGGLTNEKLFF